This T cell receptor (beta chain) is drawn from a study of blood T cell repertoires in COVID-19 (TCRdb year 2020). With regard to the full study: For ImmuneRACE Cohort 3, a participant was defined as recovered based on two consecutive negative NP/OP PCR tests, clearance by a healthcare professional, or resolution of symptoms. HLA class I and class II types, where available, came from metadata supplied by the sample provider rather than from assay-based typing. Collaborator samples came from the United States, Italy and Spain and covered acute and convalescent phases of COVID-19. The repertoires were released in a freely available public database intended as a resource for research on the immune response to SARS-CoV-2. Subjects who had been exposed to COVID-19, were actively infected with it, or had recovered from it provided the deeply sampled blood TCRbeta repertoires that made up the dataset. The sample metadata nearly always contained a de-identified subject ID, COVID-19 status, age in years and sex. The samples were drawn from two sources: the first 160 participants of the ongoing ImmuneRACE study, and 1,254 subjects contributed by 6 global collaborators. The prospective study material was composed of cDNA or gDNA derived from T cells, B-cell-depleted T cells, or PBMCs. Findings and caveats that apply to the study as a whole: Clinical and demographic metadata were provided uncurated, with the amount varying by source and participant.

This clone was observed once. Its cognate antigen has yet to be identified. There are no base qualities to consult, and no much larger clone falls within one base. V is trimmed back by 6 bases and J by 5 bases, and the junction contains 3 bases that no gene match accounts for. Including cysteine and phenylalanine, the CDR3 has 14 amino acids. The retained sequence is limited to the CDR3, 42 bases, with the frame set at the first base. Taken from the germline V gene, the CDR1 and CDR2 loops are SNHLY and FYNNEI. Participants in the prospective study were enrolled through a virtual design, were aged about 18 to 89 years, and lived in approximately 24 United States geographic areas. In the prospective study, cohorts were assigned on the basis of participant-reported clinical history obtained from a screening survey and a study questionnaire. Each participant in the prospective study had whole blood, serum and a nasopharyngeal or oropharyngeal swab collected by mobile phlebotomists. Prospective study participants could optionally give additional blood draws and questionnaires over an approximately two-month period. Before DNA extraction, prospective study blood samples were shipped either frozen or at room temperature.

TCRbeta CDR3 regions were amplified from genomic DNA by means of the immunoSEQ Assay, a bias-controlled multiplex PCR. For the original study's pipeline: The number of nucleated cells in each sample was estimated from the amplification of reference gene primers within the assay. Sequence reads were collapsed and filtered to measure the absolute abundance of every unique TCRbeta CDR3 rearrangement. For each sample, productive Simpson clonality was calculated as the square root of Simpson's diversity index over productive rearrangements. Sourced from immuneACCESS, this table was stored by TCRdb with only in-frame sequences that have V and J called. A share of the clones is absent; for the studies checked, an unresolved V gene accounts for under half, and the remainder has no known explanation. V, J and clone size were drawn from that table, and D and trimming were deduced from the DNA. The sample includes approximately 200,000 clones, with about nine tenths observed a single time. Roughly 7.2% of the sample is held by the ten biggest clonotypes.

The TCR originated in a man between 25 and 39 years old in a cohort exposed to, infected with or recovered from COVID-19 (not recorded which). The sample was PBMCs or T cells enriched from blood (not recorded which). The chain employs TRBV2 and TRBJ1-6, with TRBD1 identical over 8 junction bases. The bases are TGTGCCAGCAGGAAGGACAGGGATAATTCACCCCTCCACTTT. This sequence encodes CASRKDRDNSPLHF.